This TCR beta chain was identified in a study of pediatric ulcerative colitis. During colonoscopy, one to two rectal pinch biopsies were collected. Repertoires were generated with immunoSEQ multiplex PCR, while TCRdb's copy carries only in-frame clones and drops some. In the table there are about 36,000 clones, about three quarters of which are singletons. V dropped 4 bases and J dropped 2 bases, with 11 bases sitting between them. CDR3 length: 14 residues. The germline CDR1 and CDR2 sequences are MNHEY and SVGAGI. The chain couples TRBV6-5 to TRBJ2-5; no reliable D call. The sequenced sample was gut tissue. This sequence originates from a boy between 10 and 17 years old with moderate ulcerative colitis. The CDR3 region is CASSSGQTQETQYF. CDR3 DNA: TGTGCCAGCAGTTCAGGCCAGACACAAGAGACCCAGTACTTC.